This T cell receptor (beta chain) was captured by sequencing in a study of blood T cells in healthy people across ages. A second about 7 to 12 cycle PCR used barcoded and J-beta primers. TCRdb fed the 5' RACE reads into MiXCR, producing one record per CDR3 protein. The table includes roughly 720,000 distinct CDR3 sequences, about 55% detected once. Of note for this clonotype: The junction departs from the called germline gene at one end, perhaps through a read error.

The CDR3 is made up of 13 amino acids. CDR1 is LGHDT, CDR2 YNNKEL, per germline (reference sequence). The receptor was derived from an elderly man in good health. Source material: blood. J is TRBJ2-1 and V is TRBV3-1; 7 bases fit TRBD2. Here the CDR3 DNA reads TGTGCCATCAGCCAAGTGTCGACTAGCGAGCAGTTCTTC. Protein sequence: CAISQVSTSEQFF.